Here is one TCR beta chain with its context. This receptor's antigen is unknown. Base quality data are lacking; no much larger clone is found one base away. These data are taken from a study of blood T cell repertoires in COVID-19 (dated by TCRdb to 2018 to 2021). For the wider study: The collaborator samples originated in the United States, Italy and Spain and spanned the acute and convalescent phases of COVID-19. The prospective study material was composed of cDNA or gDNA derived from T cells, B-cell-depleted T cells, or PBMCs. Subjects who had been exposed to COVID-19, were actively infected with it, or had recovered from it provided the deeply sampled blood TCRbeta repertoires that made up the dataset. The repertoires were released in a freely available public database intended as a resource for research on the immune response to SARS-CoV-2. Samples came from the ongoing ImmuneRACE study (first 160 participants) plus 1,254 subjects from 6 global collaborators. Sample metadata almost always included a de-identified subject ID, COVID-19 status, age in years and sex. Where HLA class I and class II types were available, the types were taken from metadata supplied by the sample provider, not from assay-based typing. Results the study describes overall, beyond this receptor: The amount of clinical and demographic metadata varied by source and participant and was provided uncurated.

One collaborating source in Seattle enrolled patients during active infection and followed them longitudinally through the course of disease. Whole blood was collected in K2EDTA tubes by collaborating institutions according to the institutions' own protocols. For TCRbeta analysis, collaborators shipped samples as frozen whole blood, isolated PBMCs, or DNA extracted from either of those sample types. The immunoSEQ Assay, a bias-controlled multiplex PCR, was used to amplify TCRbeta CDR3 regions from genomic DNA. The source study handled its data this way. Nucleated cell counts per sample were estimated from amplification of reference gene primers within the assay. Sequence reads were collapsed and filtered to measure the absolute abundance of every unique TCRbeta CDR3 rearrangement. For each sample, productive Simpson clonality was calculated as the square root of Simpson's diversity index over productive rearrangements. TCRdb stores this immuneACCESS table with in-frame sequences only. Part of the clones is absent; in the studies checked, under half of the shortfall reflects unresolved V genes, and no reason is known for the rest. V and J calls and clone size are given by that table; D and trimming were obtained from the DNA. The sample contains approximately 280,000 clones, 84% of them found a single time. The ten largest clones capture more than 1.2% of the sample.

Sample: peripheral blood. This clonotype was obtained from a human donor with COVID-19, enrolled during active disease. The donor label of this sample is uncertain.

The DNA reads TGCGCCAGCAGCTTGGACGGACTTACTAAGTATGAGCAGTTCTTC. This translates into CASSLDGLTKYEQFF. The chain is made from TRBV5-1 and TRBJ2-1; the best D guess is TRBD2, with 5 bases matching. A distance of 15 bases separates the germline ends of V and J, which lose 0 bases and 8 bases respectively. The CDR3 starts with the cysteine, ends with the phenylalanine, and has 15 residues. The read is trimmed to its CDR3 DNA, 45 bases read in frame from base 1. The germline V gene provides CDR1 SGHRS and CDR2 YFSETQ. This CDR3, with the reference TRBV5-1 and TRBJ2-1 proteins standing in past its ends, gives the full variable domain KAGVTQTPRYLIKTRGQQVTLSCSPISGHRSVSWYQQTPGQGLQFLFEYFSETQRNKGNFPGRFSGRQFSNSRSEMNVSTLELGDSALYLCASSLDGLTKYEQFFGPGTRLTVL.